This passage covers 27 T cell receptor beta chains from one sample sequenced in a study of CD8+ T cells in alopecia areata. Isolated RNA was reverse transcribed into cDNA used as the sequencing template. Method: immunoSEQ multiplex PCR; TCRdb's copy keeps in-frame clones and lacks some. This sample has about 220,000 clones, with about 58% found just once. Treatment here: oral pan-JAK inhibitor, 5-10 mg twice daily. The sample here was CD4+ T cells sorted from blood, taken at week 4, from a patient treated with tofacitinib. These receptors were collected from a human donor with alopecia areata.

The CDR3 spells CASSRSHTGELFF. For the CDR3, the DNA is TGTGCCAGCAGCCGTTCCCACACCGGGGAGCTGTTTTTT. The chain has TRBV7-6 and TRBJ2-2; D remains unclear. CDR3 length: 13 residues. The V and J ends lost 5 bases and 3 bases respectively, with 7 bases between them. Germline-derived CDR1 and CDR2 are SGHVS and FNYEAQ.

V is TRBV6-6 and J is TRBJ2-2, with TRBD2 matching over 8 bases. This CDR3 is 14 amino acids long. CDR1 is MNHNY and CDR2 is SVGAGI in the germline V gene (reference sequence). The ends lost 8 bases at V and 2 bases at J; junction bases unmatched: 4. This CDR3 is CASQRGTNTGELFF. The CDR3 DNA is TGTGCCAGCCAGCGGGGGACAAACACCGGGGAGCTGTTTTTT.

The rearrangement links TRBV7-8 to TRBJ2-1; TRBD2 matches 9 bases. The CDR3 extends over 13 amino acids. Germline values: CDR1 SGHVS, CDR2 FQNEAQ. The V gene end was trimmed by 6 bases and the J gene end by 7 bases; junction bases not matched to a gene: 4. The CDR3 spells CASSYSGRNEQFF. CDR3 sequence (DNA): TGTGCCAGCAGTTACAGCGGGAGGAATGAGCAGTTCTTC.

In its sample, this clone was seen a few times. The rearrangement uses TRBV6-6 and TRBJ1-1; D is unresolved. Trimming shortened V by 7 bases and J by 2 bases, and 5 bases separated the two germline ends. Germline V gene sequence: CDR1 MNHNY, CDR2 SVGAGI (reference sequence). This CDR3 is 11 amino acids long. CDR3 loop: CASKHNTEAFF. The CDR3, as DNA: TGTGCCAGCAAACATAACACTGAAGCTTTCTTT.

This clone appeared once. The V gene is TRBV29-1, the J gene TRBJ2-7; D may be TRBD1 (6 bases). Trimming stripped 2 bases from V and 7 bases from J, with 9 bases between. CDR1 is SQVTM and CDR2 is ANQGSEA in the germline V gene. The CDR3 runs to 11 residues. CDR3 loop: CSVENTGEQYF. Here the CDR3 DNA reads TGCAGCGTTGAAAATACAGGGGAGCAGTACTTC.

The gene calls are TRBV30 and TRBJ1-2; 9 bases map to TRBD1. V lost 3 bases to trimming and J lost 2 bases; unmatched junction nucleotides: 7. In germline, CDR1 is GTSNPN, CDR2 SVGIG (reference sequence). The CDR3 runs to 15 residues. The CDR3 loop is CAWRDDDRGNYGYTF. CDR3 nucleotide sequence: TGTGCCTGGAGGGATGACGACAGGGGGAACTATGGCTACACCTTC. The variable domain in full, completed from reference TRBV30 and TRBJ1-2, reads SQTIHQWPATLVQPVGSPLSLECTVEGTSNPNLYWYRQAAGRGLQLLFYSVGIGQISSEVPQNLSASRPQDRQFILSSKKLLLSDSGFYLCAWRDDDRGNYGYTFGSGTRLTVV.

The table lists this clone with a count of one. CDR3 coding DNA: TGTGCCAGCAGCCCCACGGGACAGGGCTACGAGCAGTACTTC. Translated: CASSPTGQGYEQYF. The genes are TRBV9 and TRBJ2-7; 9 bases fit TRBD1. CDR3 length: 14 residues. The V gene end was trimmed by 4 bases and the J gene end by 3 bases; junction bases not matched to a gene: 5. Germline V gives CDR1 SGDLS, CDR2 YYNGEE.

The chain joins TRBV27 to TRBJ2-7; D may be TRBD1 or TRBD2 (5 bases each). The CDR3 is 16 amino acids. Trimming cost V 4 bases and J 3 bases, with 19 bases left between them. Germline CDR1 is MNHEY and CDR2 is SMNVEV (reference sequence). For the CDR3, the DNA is TGTGCCAGCAGTTACCCCCGGGACCCAAAGGACTACGAGCAGTACTTC. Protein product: CASSYPRDPKDYEQYF.

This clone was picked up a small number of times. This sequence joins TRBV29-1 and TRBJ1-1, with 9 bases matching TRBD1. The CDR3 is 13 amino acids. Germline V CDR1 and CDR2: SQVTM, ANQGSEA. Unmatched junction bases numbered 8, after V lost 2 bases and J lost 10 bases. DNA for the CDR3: TGCAGCGTTGAACCGGGACAGGGAGGCCGAGCTTTCTTT. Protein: CSVEPGQGGRAFF.

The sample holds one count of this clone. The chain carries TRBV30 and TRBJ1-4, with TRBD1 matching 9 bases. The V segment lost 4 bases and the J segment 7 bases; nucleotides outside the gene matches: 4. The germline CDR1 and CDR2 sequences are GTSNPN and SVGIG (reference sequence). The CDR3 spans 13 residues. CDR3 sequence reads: CAWKQGAGEKLFF. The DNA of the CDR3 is TGTGCCTGGAAACAGGGGGCAGGTGAAAAACTGTTTTTT.

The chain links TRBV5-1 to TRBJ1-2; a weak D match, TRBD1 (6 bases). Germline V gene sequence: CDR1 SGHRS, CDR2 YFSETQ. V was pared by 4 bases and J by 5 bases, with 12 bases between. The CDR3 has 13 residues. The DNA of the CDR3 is TGCGCCAGCAGCGATGGGGGGCCGTATGGCTACACCTTC. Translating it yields CASSDGGPYGYTF.

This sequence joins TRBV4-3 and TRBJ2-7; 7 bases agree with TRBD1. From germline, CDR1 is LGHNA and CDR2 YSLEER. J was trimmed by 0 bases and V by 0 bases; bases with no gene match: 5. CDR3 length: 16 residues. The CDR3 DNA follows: TGCGCCAGCAGCCAAGAAACAGGGGTGAGCTCCTACGAGCAGTACTTC. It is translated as CASSQETGVSSYEQYF.

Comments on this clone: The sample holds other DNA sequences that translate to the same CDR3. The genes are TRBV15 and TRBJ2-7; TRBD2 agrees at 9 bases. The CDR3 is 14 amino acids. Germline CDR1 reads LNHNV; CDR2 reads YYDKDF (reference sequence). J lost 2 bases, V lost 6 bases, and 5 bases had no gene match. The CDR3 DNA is TGTGCCACCAGTAGTAGCGGGGGCACCTACGAGCAGTACTTC. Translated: CATSSSGGTYEQYF.

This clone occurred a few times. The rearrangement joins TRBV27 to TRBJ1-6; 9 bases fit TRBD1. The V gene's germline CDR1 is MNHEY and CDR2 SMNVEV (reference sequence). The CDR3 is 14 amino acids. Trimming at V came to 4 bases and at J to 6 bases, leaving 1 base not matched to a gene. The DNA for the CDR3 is TGTGCCAGCAGTTCGACAGGGGGTAATTCACCCCTCCACTTT. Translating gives CASSSTGGNSPLHF.

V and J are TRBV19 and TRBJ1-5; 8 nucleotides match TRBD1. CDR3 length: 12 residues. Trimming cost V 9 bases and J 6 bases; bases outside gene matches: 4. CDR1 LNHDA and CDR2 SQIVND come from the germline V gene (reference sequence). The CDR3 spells CASGQGGQPQHF. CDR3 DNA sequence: TGTGCCAGCGGACAGGGTGGTCAGCCCCAGCATTTT.

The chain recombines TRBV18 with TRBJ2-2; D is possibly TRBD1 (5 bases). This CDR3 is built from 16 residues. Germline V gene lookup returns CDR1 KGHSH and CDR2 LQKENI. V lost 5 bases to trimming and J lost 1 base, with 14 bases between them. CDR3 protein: CASSLTDTGNTGELFF. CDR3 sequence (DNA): TGTGCCAGCTCATTGACAGACACCGGGAACACCGGGGAGCTGTTTTTT.

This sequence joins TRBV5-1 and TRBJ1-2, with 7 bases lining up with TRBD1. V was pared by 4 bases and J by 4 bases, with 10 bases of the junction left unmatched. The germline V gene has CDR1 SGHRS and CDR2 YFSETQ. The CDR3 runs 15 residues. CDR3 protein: CASSLVGDRAYGYTF. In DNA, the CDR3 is TGCGCCAGCAGCCTTGTAGGTGACAGGGCCTATGGCTACACCTTC.

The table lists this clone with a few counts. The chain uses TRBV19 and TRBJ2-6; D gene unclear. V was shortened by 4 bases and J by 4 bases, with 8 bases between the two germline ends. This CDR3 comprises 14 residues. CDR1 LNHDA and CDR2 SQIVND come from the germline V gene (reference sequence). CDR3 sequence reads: CASSTQAGANVLTF. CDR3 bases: TGTGCCAGTAGTACCCAGGCAGGGGCCAACGTCCTGACTTTC.

The CDR3 loop reads CASSSGTRDGYTF. As DNA, the CDR3 is TGTGCCAGCAGCTCCGGGACAAGGGATGGCTACACCTTC. The rearrangement joins TRBV7-9 to TRBJ1-2, with D tentatively TRBD1 (6 bases). This CDR3 contains 13 residues. Per the germline V gene, CDR1 is SEHNR and CDR2 is FQNEAQ (reference sequence). V lost 4 bases, J lost 6 bases, and 12 bases lay in between.

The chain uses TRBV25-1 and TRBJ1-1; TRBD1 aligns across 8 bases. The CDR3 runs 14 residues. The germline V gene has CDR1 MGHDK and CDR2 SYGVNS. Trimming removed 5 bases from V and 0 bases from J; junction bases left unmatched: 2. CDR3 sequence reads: CASSWTGLNTEAFF. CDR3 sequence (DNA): TGTGCCAGCAGTTGGACAGGGCTGAACACTGAAGCTTTCTTT.

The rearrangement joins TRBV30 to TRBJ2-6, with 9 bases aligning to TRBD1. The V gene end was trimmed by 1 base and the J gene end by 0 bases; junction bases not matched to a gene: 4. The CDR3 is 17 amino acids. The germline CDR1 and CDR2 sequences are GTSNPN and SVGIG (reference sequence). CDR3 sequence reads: CAWSGQGGLSGANVLTF. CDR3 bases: TGTGCCTGGAGTGGACAGGGGGGCCTCTCTGGGGCCAACGTCCTGACTTTC. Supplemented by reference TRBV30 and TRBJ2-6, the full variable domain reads SQTIHQWPATLVQPVGSPLSLECTVEGTSNPNLYWYRQAAGRGLQLLFYSVGIGQISSEVPQNLSASRPQDRQFILSSKKLLLSDSGFYLCAWSGQGGLSGANVLTFGAGSRLTVL.

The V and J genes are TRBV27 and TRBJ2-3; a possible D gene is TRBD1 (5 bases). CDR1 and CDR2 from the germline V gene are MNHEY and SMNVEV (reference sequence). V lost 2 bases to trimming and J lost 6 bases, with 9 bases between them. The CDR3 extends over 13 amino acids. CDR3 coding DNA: TGTGCCAGCAGTTTAGGACCAGGGGATACGCAGTATTTT. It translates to CASSLGPGDTQYF.

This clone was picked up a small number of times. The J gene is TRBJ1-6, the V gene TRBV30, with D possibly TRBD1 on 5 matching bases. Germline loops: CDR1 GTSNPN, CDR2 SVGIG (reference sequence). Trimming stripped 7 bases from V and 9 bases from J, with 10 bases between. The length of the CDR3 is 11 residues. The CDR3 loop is CASGTGSPLHF. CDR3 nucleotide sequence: TGTGCCTCCGGGACTGGTTCACCCCTCCACTTT.

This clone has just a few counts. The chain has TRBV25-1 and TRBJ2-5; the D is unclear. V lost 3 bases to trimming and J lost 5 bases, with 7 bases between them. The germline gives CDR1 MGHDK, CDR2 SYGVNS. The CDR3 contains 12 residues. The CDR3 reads CASSEFAETQYF. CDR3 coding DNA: TGTGCCAGCAGTGAGTTTGCGGAGACCCAGTACTTC.

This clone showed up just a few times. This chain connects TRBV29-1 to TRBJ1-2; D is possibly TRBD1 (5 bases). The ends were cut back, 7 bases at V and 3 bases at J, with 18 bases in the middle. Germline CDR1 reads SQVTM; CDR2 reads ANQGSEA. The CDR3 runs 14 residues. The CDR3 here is CSAEGPRGDYGYTF. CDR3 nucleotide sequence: TGCAGCGCCGAGGGACCCCGGGGGGACTATGGCTACACCTTC.

The CDR3 protein is CASSRAPLSSNTGELFF. In nucleotides, the CDR3 is TGTGCCAGCAGCCGGGCTCCCCTTTCCTCGAACACCGGGGAGCTGTTTTTT. The chain recombines TRBV27 with TRBJ2-2; D is uncertain. This CDR3 has 17 amino acids. Between the trimmed V and J ends, which lost 6 bases and 0 bases, there was a span of 17 bases. In germline, CDR1 is MNHEY, CDR2 SMNVEV (reference sequence).

CDR3: CATSRTGGGSEQYF. CDR3 DNA sequence: TGTGCCACCAGCAGGACCGGTGGGGGCTCCGAGCAGTACTTC. The genes are TRBV15 and TRBJ2-5; tentative D call: TRBD1 (6 bases). The J call could be wrong; TRBJ2-7 is a better fit for the DNA end. This CDR3 has 14 residues. CDR1 is LNHNV and CDR2 is YYDKDF in the germline V gene (reference sequence).